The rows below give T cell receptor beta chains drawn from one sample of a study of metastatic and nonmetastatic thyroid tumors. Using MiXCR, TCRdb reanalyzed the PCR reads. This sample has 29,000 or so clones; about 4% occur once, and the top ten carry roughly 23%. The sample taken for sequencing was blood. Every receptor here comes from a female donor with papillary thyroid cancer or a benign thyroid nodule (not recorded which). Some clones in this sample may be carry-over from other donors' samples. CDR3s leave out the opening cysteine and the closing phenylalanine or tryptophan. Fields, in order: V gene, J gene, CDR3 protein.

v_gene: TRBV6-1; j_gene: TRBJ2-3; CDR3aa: ASSDGQGGTDTQY
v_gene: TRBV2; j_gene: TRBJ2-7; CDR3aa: ASSEEVLGYEQY
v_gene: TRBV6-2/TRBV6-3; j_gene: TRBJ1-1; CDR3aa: ASRPGAGYTEAF
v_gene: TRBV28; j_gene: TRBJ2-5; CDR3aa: ASTPCAGGDTQY
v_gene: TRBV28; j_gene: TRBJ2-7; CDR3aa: ASSERRVRGPTYEQY
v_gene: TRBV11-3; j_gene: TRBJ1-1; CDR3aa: ASSSGGTEAF
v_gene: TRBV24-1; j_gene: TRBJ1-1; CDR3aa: ATRDRWGTESF
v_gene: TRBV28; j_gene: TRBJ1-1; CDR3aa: ASSFNGKGNTEAF
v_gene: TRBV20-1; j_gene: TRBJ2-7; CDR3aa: SARDRRTSNEQY
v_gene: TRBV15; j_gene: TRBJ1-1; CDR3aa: ATSRVLTEAF
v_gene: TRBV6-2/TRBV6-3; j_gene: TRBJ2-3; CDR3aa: ASSTGGSTDTQY
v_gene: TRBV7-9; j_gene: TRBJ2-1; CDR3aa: DSNGGRRPLEQF
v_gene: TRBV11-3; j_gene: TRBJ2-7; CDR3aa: ASSPGFSYEQY
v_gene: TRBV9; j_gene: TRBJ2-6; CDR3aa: ASSGRAGAGANVLT
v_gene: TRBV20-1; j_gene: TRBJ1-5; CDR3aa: SARRGSNQPQH
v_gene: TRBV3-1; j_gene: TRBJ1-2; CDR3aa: ASSQDAAGGGYT
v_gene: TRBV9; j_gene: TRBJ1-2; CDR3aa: ASRPPGHGSYGYT
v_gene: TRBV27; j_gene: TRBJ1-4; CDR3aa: ASRPLGTGEKLF
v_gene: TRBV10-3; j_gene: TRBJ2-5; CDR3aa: AISRQGGGEETQY
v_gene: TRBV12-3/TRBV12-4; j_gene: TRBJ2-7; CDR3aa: ASGNYEQY
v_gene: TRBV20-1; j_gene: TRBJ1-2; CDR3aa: SAIIRSAGQGLYGYT
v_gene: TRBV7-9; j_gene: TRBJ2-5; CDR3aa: ASSLRGDQETQY
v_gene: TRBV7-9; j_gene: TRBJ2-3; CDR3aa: ASSLPTSGTDTQY
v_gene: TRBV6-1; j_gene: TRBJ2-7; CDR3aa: ASSEWSGGSHEQY
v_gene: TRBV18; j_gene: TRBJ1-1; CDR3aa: ASSPRVDSEAF
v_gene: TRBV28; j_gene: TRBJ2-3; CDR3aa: ASRRSGTDTQY
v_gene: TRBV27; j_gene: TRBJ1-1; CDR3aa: ASWENTEAF
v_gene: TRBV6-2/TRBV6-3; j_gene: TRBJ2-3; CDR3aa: ASSPYGWRTDTQY
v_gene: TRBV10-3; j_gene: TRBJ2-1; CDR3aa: AISELAGGKNEQF
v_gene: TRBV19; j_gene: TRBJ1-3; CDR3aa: ASSLRGRRETPSGNTIY
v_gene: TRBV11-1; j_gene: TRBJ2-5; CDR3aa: ASSSGTTSGEGETQY
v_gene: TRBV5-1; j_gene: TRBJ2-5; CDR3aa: ASSFRQGRGQETQY
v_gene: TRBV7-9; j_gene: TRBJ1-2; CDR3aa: ASSWRGSLSGGYT
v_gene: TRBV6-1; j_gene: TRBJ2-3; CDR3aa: ASRDRSLGTDTQY
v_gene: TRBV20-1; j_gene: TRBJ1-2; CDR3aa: SASPGTGGQYYGYT
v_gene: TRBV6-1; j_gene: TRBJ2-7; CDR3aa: ASSARVGGDEQY
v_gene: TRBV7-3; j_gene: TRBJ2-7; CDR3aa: ASTLYEQY
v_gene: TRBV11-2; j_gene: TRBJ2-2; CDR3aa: ASSLDSSGSTGELF
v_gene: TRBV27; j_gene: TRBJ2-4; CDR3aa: ASSQGNIQY
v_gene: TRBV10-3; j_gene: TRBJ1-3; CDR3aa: AIRPGNGNTIY
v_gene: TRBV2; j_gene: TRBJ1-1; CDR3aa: ASFGERGTEAF
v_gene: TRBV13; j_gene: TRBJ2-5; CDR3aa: ASSLRGGVLGSKTQY
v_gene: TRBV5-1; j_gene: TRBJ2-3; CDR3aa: ASSLVQRGEADTQY
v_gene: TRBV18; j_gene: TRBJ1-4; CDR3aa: ASSPSLVGEKLF
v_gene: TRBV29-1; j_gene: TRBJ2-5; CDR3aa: SALGFQETQY
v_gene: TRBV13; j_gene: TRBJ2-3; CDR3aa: ASSQTSTDTQY
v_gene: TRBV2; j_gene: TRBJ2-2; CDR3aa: ANSEGGPRQRGTGELF
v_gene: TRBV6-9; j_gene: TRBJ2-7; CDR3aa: ASSSWEGKTYEQY